This T cell receptor beta chain was identified in a study of T cell repertoires in cytomegalovirus infection. For the study at large: In public TCR beta signatures, there were indications of both CMV infection and matching HLA type.

The study's findings and limits: The response measured ex vivo was dominated by TCR beta clonotypes (HLA-C-restricted and CMV-specific).

This clonotype was counted only a few times. Its antigen remains unidentified. MiXCR, run by TCRdb on the reads, gives a single entry per CDR3 protein. The sample has 900,000 to 950,000 distinct CDR3 sequences, approximately 31% seen once. The input for sequencing was cultured CD8+ T cells from PBMCs, taken from culture after CMV antigen stimulation. The receptor was isolated from a human donor in good health (CMV status not recorded). Some clones in this sample may be carry-over from other donors' samples.

The CDR3 sequence is CASSPSSGVAEAFF. The DNA for the CDR3 is TGCGCCAGCAGCCCAAGTTCGGGTGTAGCTGAAGCTTTCTTT. This chain uses TRBV5-1 with TRBJ1-1; D is unresolved. Germline V gene data show CDR1 as SGHRS and CDR2 as YFSETQ. This CDR3 has 14 amino acids. The germline V and J ends were trimmed by 4 bases and 6 bases, with 16 bases remaining between them.